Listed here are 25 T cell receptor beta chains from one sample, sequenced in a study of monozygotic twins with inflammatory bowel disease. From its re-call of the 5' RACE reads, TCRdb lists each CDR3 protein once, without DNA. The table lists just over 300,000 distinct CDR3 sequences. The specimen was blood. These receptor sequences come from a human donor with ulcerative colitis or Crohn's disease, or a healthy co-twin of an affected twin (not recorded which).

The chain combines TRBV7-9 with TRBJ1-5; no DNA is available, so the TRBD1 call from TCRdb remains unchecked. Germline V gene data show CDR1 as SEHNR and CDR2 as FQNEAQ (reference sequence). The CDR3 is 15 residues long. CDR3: CASSHDRGRGQPQHF.

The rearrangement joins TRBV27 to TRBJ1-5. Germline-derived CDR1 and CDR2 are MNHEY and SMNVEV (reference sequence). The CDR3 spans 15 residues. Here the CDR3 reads CASSFGDRSNQPQHF.

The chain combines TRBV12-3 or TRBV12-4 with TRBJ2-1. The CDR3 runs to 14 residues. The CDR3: CASSKQTTAIEQFF.

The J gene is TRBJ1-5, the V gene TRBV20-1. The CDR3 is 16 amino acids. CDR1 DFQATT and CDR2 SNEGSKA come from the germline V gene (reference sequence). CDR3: CSARVRGIKHHQPQHF.

The CDR3 here is CASRSQTDSAEAFF. The chain recombines TRBV7-9 with TRBJ1-1; TCRdb's D call of TRBD1 is untestable without DNA. CDR1 is SEHNR and CDR2 is FQNEAQ in the germline V gene (reference sequence). The CDR3 covers 14 residues.

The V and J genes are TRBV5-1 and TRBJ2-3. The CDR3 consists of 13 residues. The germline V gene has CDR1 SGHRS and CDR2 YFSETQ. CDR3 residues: CASSLVLADTQYF.

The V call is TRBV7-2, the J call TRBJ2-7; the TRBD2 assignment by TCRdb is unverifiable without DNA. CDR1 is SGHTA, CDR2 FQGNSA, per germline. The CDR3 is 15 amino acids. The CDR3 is CASSLVTSGTYEQYF. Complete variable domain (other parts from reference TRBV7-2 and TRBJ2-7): GAGVSQSPSNKVTEKGKDVELRCDPISGHTALYWYRQSLGQGLEFLIYFQGNSAPDKSGLPSDRFSAERTGGSVSTLTIQRTQQEDSAVYLCASSLVTSGTYEQYFGPGTRLTVT.

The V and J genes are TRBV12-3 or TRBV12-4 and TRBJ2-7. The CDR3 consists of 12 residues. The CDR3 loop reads CASSGSVYEQYF.

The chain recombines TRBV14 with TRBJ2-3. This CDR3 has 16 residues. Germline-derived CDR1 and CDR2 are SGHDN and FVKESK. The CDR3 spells CASSQDLGQGTDTQYF.

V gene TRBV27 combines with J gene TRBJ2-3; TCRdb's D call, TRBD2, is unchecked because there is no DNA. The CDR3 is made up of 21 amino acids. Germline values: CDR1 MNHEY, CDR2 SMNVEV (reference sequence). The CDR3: CASSPLALLGAGGPPSDTQYF.

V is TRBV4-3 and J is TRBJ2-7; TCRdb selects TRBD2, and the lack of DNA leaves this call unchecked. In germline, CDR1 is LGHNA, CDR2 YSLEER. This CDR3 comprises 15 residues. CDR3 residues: CASSQIAGSSYEQYF.

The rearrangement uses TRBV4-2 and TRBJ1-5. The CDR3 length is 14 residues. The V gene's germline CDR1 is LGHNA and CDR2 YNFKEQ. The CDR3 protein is CASSQVTKNQPQHF.

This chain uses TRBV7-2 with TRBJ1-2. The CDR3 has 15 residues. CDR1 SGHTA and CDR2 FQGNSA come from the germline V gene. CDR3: CASLRRTWAHYGYTF.

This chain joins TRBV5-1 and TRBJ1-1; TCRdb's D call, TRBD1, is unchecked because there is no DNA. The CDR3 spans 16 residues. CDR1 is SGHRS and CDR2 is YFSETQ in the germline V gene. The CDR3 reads CASSFIAGVPNTEAFF.

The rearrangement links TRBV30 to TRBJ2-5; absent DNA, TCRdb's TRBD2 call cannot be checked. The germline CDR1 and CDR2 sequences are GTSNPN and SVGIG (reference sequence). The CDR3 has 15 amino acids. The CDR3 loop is CAWSVVTALAETQYF.

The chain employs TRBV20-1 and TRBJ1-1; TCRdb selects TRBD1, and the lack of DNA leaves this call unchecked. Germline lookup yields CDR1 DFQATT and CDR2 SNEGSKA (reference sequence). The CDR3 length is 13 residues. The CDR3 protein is CSASPGQGSSAFF.

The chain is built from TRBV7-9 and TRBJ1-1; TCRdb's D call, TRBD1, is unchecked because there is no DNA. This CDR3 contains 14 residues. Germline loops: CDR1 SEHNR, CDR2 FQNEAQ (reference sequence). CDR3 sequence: CASRPTGGGTEAFF.

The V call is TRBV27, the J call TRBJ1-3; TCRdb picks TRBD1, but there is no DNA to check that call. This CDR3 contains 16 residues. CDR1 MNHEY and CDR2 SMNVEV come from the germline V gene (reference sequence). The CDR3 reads CASRRTGTLIGNTIYF.

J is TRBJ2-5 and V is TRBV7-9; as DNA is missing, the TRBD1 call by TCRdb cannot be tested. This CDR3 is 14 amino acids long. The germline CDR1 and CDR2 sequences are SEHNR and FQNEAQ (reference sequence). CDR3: CASTDTGIQETQYF. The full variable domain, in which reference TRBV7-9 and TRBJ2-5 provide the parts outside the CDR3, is DTGVSQNPRHKITKRGQNVTFRCDPISEHNRLYWYRQTLGQGPEFLTYFQNEAQLEKSRLLSDRFSAERPKGSFSTLEIQRTEQGDSAMYLCASTDTGIQETQYFGPGTRLLVL.

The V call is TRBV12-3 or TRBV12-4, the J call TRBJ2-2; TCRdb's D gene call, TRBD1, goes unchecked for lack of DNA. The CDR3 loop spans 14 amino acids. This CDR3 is CASRSTGNTGELFF.

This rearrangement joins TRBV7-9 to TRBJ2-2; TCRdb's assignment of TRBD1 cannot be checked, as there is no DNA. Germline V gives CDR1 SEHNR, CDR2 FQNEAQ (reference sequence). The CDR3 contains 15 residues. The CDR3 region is CASSPHQGSIGELFF.

The CDR3 loop is CASSQAEVQAFF. The gene calls are TRBV11-1 and TRBJ1-1. The CDR3 runs to 12 residues. The germline V gene encodes CDR1 SGHAT and CDR2 FQDESV (reference sequence).

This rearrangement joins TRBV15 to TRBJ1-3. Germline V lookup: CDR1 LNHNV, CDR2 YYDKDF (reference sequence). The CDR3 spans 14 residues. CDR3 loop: CATSSGHTRYTIYF.

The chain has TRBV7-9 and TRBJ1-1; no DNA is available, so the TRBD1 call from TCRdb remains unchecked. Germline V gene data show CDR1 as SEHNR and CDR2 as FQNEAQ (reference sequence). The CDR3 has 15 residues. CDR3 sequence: CASSPGEKMNTEAFF.

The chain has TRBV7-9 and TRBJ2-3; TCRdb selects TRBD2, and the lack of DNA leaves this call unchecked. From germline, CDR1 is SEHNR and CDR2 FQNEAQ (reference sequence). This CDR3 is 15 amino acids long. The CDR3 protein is CASSTPSISTDTQYF.